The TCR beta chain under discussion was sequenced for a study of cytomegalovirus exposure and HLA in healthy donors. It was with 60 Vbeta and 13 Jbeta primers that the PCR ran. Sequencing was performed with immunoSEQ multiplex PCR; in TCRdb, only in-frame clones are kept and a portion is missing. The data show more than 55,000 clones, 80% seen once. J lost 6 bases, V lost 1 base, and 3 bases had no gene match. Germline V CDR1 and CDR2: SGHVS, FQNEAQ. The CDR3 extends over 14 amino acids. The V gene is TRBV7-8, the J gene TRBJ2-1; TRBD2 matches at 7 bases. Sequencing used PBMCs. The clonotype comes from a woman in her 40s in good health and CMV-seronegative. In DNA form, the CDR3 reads TGTGCCAGCAGCTTAGATCCGGGGGGCAATGAGCAGTTCTTC. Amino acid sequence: CASSLDPGGNEQFF.